This TCR beta chain was profiled in a study of CD8 T cells in ankylosing spondylitis. TCRdb used MiXCR to reprocess the 5' RACE reads, holding one entry per CDR3 protein. The table has about 390,000 distinct CDR3 sequences, about 22% seen once. Findings of the study overall: Blood of patients with ankylosing spondylitis appeared to be characterized by a TCR beta motif of seven or eight highly homologous variants.

This clonotype was seen a few times. Its matching antigen is unknown. Trimming pared 0 bases from V and 5 bases from J, leaving 9 bases between. The CDR3 contains 14 residues. The germline V gene encodes CDR1 SGHRS and CDR2 YFSETQ. What was sequenced was blood, either unsorted or a sorted T cell fraction (not recorded which). The sequence was collected from a male donor with ankylosing spondylitis. The chain uses TRBV5-1 and TRBJ2-1, with D tentatively TRBD2 (5 bases). CDR3 nucleotides: TGCGCCAGCAGCTTGGCTGGGAGTCACAATGAGCAGTTCTTC. It translates to CASSLAGSHNEQFF.